The 16 T cell receptor beta chains in this list originate from one sample, sequenced in a study of blood T cell repertoires in COVID-19. TCRdb's table, derived via immunoSEQ multiplex PCR, lists solely in-frame clones and lacks some. Of about 670,000 clones detected, over 80% appear once; the ten largest clones hold about 0.26%. Specimen: peripheral blood. The receptors originated from a woman under 30 with acute or convalescent COVID-19.

V is TRBV5-1 and J is TRBJ2-7; TRBD2 matches at 9 bases. Trimming cost V 0 bases and J 3 bases; bases outside gene matches: 1. Germline V gene data show CDR1 as SGHRS and CDR2 as YFSETQ. This CDR3 is 14 amino acids long. CDR3 residues: CASSLVSGGYEQYF. In nucleotides, the CDR3 is TGCGCCAGCAGCTTGGTTAGCGGGGGCTACGAGCAGTACTTC.

The rearrangement joins TRBV4-1 to TRBJ2-3; a weak D match, TRBD2 (5 bases). Germline V CDR1 and CDR2: MGHRA, YSYEKL. Trimming left V 2 bases short and J 2 bases short, with 11 bases between. The CDR3 is 15 residues long. Here the CDR3 DNA reads TGCGCCAGCAGCCAAACTAGTTTCCCCACAGATACGCAGTATTTT. Amino acid sequence: CASSQTSFPTDTQYF.

J is TRBJ1-3 and V is TRBV7-4, with 9 bases matching TRBD1. This CDR3 comprises 15 residues. In germline, CDR1 is SGHVT, CDR2 SQSDAQ. V gave up 7 bases and J gave up 1 base; unmatched junction bases: 5. The CDR3 region has the DNA TGTGCCAGCAAGGACAGGGGTTCGTCTGGAAACACCATATATTTT. It yields the protein CASKDRGSSGNTIYF. Drawing the rest from reference TRBV7-4 and TRBJ1-3, the complete variable domain is GAGVSQSPRYKVAKRGRDVALRCDSISGHVTLYWYRQTLGQGSEVLTYSQSDAQRDKSGRPSGRFSAERPERSVSTLKIQRTEQGDSAVYLCASKDRGSSGNTIYFGEGSWLTVV.

This sequence joins TRBV6-2 or TRBV6-3 and TRBJ2-7; maybe TRBD2 (5 bases). There are 13 residues in the CDR3. V shed 5 bases and J shed 3 bases, with 11 bases lying between them. Germline assignment: CDR1 MNHEY and CDR2 SVGEGT. As DNA, the CDR3 is TGTGCCAGCAGTACCGAGGGCCTCTACGAGCAGTACTTC. Protein product: CASSTEGLYEQYF.

The gene calls are TRBV6-2 or TRBV6-3 and TRBJ2-2; 7 positions agree with TRBD2. V trimming: 0 bases; J trimming: 7 bases; junction bases outside the gene matches: 2. The CDR3 sequence is 14 residues long. Germline CDR1 is MNHEY and CDR2 is SVGEGT. CDR3 residues: CASSYSRGIGELFF. For the CDR3, the DNA is TGTGCCAGCAGTTACTCGCGGGGGATCGGGGAGCTGTTTTTT.

This chain uses TRBV7-2 with TRBJ1-5, with a possible D match to TRBD1 (6 bases). Between the trimmed V and J ends, which lost 1 base and 10 bases, there was a span of 17 bases. The V gene's germline CDR1 is SGHTA and CDR2 FQGNSA. This CDR3 spans 15 amino acids. The CDR3 bases are TGTGCCAGCAGCTTAGAGGACAGTACAATCAGCCCCCAGCATTTT. Protein product: CASSLEDSTISPQHF.

The chain joins TRBV3-1 (or the pseudogene TRBV3-2) to TRBJ1-2; no clear D gene. The CDR3 has 16 residues. Trimming removed 4 bases from V and 8 bases from J, with 23 bases in between. Germline values: CDR1 LGHDT, CDR2 YNNKEL (reference sequence). The CDR3 sequence is CASSPTFNTNSGGYTF. In nucleotides, the CDR3 is TGTGCCAGCAGCCCCACCTTTAATACAAACTCGGGGGGCTACACCTTC.

The chain is built from TRBV18 and TRBJ2-3, with TRBD2 identical over 7 bases. Losses at the gene ends were 2 bases for V and 1 base for J; bases not matched to a gene: 3. The length of the CDR3 is 15 residues. Germline V gene lookup returns CDR1 KGHSH and CDR2 LQKENI. CDR3 amino acids: CASSPYAGGTDTQYF. The CDR3 nucleotides are TGTGCCAGCTCACCATACGCGGGGGGCACAGATACGCAGTATTTT.

The chain carries TRBV7-2 and TRBJ1-5, with D unresolved. Germline V gives CDR1 SGHTA, CDR2 FQGNSA. Trimming removed 2 bases at V and 5 bases at J, with 16 bases between. CDR3 length equals 16 residues. The CDR3 coding sequence is TGTGCCAGCAGCTTACAGTACGGCCGCGGGGATCAGCCCCAGCATTTT. It specifies CASSLQYGRGDQPQHF.

This rearrangement joins TRBV25-1 to TRBJ2-1; 11 bases match TRBD1. CDR1 is MGHDK and CDR2 is SYGVNS in the germline V gene. Unmatched junction bases numbered 5, after V lost 4 bases and J lost 9 bases. CDR3 length: 14 residues. Here the CDR3 reads CASSGAGTGGEQFF. CDR3 sequence (DNA): TGTGCCAGCAGTGGGGCCGGGACAGGGGGTGAGCAGTTCTTC.

This rearrangement joins TRBV2 to TRBJ1-1, with no clear D. V was shortened by 7 bases and J by 3 bases, with 12 bases between the two germline ends. The germline V gene has CDR1 SNHLY and CDR2 FYNNEI. CDR3 length equals 13 residues. The CDR3 loop reads CASTLSRDTEAFF. The CDR3 coding sequence is TGTGCCAGCACCTTGTCCCGTGACACTGAAGCTTTCTTT.

Points on this clone: At the DNA level, this CDR3 is encoded by other sequences in the same sample as well. As DNA, the CDR3 is TGTGCCAGCAGTTTTCGCGGGAACACTGAAGCTTTCTTT. It specifies CASSFRGNTEAFF. This chain uses TRBV12-3 or TRBV12-4 with TRBJ1-1; D is unclear. With 3 bases removed from V and 1 base from J, the gap between germline ends came to 6 bases. The CDR3 extends over 13 amino acids.

V is TRBV23-1 and J is TRBJ2-1, with 9 bases fitting TRBD2. TRBV23-1 is classed as an ORF, of uncertain function. CDR3 size: 19 residues. The ends lost 6 bases at V and 1 base at J; junction bases unmatched: 16. CDR3: CASSCPGHSSGRSYNEQFF. As DNA, the CDR3 is TGCGCCAGCAGCTGCCCGGGGCACAGCAGCGGGAGGTCCTACAATGAGCAGTTCTTC.

This clone has just one count. The rearrangement links TRBV11-2 to TRBJ1-2; the D is unclear. The CDR3 is 14 amino acids. Trimming removed 0 bases at V and 3 bases at J, with 8 bases between. Germline values: CDR1 SGHAT, CDR2 FQNNGV. The DNA of the CDR3 is TGTGCCAGCAGCTTAGATGTCCTTTACTATGGCTACACCTTC. Residues: CASSLDVLYYGYTF.

J is TRBJ2-3 and V is TRBV9, with D possibly matching TRBD2 (6 bases). The germline V and J ends were trimmed by 0 bases and 9 bases, with 8 bases remaining between them. Germline values: CDR1 SGDLS, CDR2 YYNGEE. This CDR3 comprises 12 residues. CDR3 DNA sequence: TGTGCCAGCAGCGTAGATGGGGGGACGCAGTATTTT. Amino acids: CASSVDGGTQYF. The whole variable domain, remainder taken from reference TRBV9 and TRBJ2-3, is DSGVTQTPKHLITATGQRVTLRCSPRSGDLSVYWYQQSLDQGLQFLIQYYNGEERAKGNILERFSAQQFPDLHSELNLSSLELGDSALYFCASSVDGGTQYFGPGTRLTVL.

The chain carries TRBV21-1 and TRBJ1-2. TRBV21-1 is deemed a pseudogene. The CDR3 sequence is 12 residues long. CDR3 sequence reads: CASSRGSPGYTF. DNA of the CDR3: TGTGCCAGCAGCCGAGGTTCTCCTGGCTACACCTTC.